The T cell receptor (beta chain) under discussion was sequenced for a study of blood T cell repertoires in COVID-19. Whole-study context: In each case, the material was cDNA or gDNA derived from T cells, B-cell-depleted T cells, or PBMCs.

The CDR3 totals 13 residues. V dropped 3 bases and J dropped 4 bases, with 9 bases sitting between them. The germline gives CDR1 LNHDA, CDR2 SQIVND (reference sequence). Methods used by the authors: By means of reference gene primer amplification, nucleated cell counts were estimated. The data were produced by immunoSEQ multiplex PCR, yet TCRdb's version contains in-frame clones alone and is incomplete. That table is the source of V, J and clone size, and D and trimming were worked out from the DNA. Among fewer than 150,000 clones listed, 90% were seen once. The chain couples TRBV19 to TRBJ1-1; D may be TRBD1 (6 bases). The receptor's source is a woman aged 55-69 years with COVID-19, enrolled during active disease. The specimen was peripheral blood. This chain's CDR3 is CASSMDRATEAFF. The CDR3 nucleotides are TGTGCCAGTAGTATGGACAGAGCCACTGAAGCTTTCTTT.